The present TCR beta chain was sequenced within a study of shared clonotypes between healthy human individuals. Germline CDR1 and CDR2: SNHLY and FYNNEI. V lost 7 bases, J lost 0 bases, and 8 bases stayed unmatched. The CDR3 contains 18 residues. Replicate sorted-subset PCRs were loaded with approximately 200 ng DNA, 30,000 to 35,000 T cell genomes. Using immunoSEQ multiplex PCR, the repertoire was profiled, and TCRdb retains in-frame clones only, with some absent. The sample includes some 2.1 million clones, 95% of them seen just once. The chain uses TRBV2 and TRBJ2-1; 14 nucleotides agree with TRBD2. Sequenced material: naive CD4+ T cells sorted from blood. The subset: CD45RA+ positively selected. This clonotype was sampled from a man in his late teens or twenties in good health. CDR3 in amino acids: CASTPRTSGGSSYNEQFF. CDR3 bases: TGTGCCAGCACCCCGAGGACTAGCGGGGGGAGCTCCTACAATGAGCAGTTCTTC.